This T cell receptor beta chain was captured in a study of CD8+ T cells in alopecia areata. Study as a whole: Treated patients were dosed with oral tofacitinib, taking 5 to 10 mg twice daily. Study-wide findings and caveats: Numerous clones, expanded in lesions, remained in scalp and blood during tofacitinib.

In regard to this clone: As yet, its antigen is unknown.

The CDR3 length is 14 residues. The ends lost 4 bases at V and 5 bases at J; junction bases unmatched: 8. Looked up from germline, CDR1 is MGHRA and CDR2 is YSYEKL. Specified treatment: oral pan-JAK inhibitor, 5-10 mg twice daily. The study team obtained lesional scalp punch biopsies and peripheral blood from alopecia areata patients. Sequencing used cDNA as its template, made by extracting RNA and reverse transcribing it. Measured with immunoSEQ multiplex PCR; TCRdb has only the in-frame clones, and not every one. The repertoire includes roughly 170,000 clones, around 58% of them detected once, and roughly 12% sits in the top ten.

This specimen was CD8+ T cells sorted from blood, taken at week 24, from a patient treated with tofacitinib. This chain uses TRBV4-1 with TRBJ2-7; 7 positions agree with TRBD1. The source is a human donor with alopecia areata. Here the CDR3 DNA reads TGCGCCAGCAGCCTCCGGACAGGTCTCGACGAGCAGTACTTC. Its translation is CASSLRTGLDEQYF.